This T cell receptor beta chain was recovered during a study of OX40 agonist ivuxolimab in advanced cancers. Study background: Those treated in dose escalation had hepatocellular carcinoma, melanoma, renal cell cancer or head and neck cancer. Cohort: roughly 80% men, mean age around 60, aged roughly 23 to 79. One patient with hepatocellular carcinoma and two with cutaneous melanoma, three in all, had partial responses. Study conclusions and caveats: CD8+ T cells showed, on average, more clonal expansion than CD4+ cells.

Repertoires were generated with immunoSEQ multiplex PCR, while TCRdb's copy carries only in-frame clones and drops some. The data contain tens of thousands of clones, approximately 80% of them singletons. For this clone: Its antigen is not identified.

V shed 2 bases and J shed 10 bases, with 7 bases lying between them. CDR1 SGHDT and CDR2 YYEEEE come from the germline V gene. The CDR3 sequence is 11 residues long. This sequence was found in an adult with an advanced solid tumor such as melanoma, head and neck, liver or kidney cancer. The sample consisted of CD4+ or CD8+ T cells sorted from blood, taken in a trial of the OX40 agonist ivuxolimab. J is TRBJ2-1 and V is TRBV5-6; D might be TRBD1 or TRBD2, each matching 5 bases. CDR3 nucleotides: TGTGCCAGCAGCTTCGGGGCAGAGCAGTTCTTC. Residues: CASSFGAEQFF. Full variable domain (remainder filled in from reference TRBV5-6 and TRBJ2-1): DAGVTQSPTHLIKTRGQQVTLRCSPKSGHDTVSWYQQALGQGPQFIFQYYEEEERQRGNFPDRFSGHQFPNYSSELNVNALLLGDSALYLCASSFGAEQFFGPGTRLTVL.